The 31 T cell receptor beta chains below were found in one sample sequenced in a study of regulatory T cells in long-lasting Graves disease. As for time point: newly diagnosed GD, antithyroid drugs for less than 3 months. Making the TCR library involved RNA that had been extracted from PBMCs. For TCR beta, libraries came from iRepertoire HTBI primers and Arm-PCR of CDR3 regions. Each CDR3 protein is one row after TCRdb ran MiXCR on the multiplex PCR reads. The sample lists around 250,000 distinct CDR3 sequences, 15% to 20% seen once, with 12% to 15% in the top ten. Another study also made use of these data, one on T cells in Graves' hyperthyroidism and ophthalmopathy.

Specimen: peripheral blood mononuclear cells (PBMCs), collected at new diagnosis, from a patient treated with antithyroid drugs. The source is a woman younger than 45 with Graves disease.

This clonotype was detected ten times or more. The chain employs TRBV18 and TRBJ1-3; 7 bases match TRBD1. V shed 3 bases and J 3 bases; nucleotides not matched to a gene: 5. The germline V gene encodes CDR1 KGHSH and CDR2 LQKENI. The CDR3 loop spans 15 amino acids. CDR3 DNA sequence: TGTGCCAGCTCACCCGCGACAGGGATTGGAAACACCATATATTTT. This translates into CASSPATGIGNTIYF.

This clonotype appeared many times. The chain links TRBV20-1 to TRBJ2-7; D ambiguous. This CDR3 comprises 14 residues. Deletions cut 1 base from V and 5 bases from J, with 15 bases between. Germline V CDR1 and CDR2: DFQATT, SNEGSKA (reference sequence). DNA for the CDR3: TGCAGTGCTAGAGCCCCGGGCACGCCGGACGAGCAGTACTTC. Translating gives CSARAPGTPDEQYF.

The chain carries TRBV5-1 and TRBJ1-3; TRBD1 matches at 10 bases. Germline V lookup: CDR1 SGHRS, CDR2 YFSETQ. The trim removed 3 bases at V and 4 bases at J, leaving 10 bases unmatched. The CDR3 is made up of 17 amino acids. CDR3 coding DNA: TGCGCCAGCAGCTCAAGGGACAGGGGTTCTTCCGGAAACACCATATATTTT. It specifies CASSSRDRGSSGNTIYF.

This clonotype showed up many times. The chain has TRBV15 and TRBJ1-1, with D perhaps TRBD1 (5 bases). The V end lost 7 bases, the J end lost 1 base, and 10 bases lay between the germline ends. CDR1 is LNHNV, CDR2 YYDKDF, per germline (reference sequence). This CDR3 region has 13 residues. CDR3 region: CATTVDKNTEAFF. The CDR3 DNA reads TGTGCCACCACCGTGGACAAGAACACTGAAGCTTTCTTT.

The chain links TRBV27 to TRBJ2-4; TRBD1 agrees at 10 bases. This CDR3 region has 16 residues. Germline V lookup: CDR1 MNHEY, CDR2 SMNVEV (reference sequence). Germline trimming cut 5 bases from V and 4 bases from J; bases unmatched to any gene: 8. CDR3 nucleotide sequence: TGTGCCAGCAGTCTCCTACCGGGACAGGGGAAAAACATTCAGTACTTC. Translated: CASSLLPGQGKNIQYF.

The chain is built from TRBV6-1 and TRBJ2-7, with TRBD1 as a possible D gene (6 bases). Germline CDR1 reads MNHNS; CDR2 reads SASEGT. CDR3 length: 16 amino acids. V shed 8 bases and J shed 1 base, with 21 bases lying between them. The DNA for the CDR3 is TGTGCCAGCCGGGGTTCATTGGGGGCGCGATCCTACGAGCAGTACTTC. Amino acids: CASRGSLGARSYEQYF.

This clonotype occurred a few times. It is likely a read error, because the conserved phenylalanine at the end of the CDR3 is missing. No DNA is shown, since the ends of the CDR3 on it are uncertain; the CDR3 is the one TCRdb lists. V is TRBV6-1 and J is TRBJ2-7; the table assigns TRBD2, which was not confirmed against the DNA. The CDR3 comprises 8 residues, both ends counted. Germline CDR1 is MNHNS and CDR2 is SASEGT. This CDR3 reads CASRGLAG.

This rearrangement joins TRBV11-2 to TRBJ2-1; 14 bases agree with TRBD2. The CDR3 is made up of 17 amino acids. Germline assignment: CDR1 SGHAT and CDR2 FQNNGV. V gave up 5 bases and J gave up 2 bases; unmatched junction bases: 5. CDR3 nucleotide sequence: TGTGCCAGCAGCGTCGGACTAGCGGGAGGCGCCTACAATGAGCAGTTCTTC. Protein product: CASSVGLAGGAYNEQFF.

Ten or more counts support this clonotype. The CDR3 reads CSARERGRGREQYF. CDR3 in DNA: TGCAGTGCTAGAGAGAGGGGGCGGGGGCGCGAGCAGTACTTC. The chain employs TRBV20-1 and TRBJ2-7; D is tentatively TRBD1 or TRBD2 (7 bases each). The CDR3 covers 14 residues. CDR1 DFQATT and CDR2 SNEGSKA come from the germline V gene (reference sequence). V was shortened by 0 bases and J by 6 bases, with 15 bases between the two germline ends.

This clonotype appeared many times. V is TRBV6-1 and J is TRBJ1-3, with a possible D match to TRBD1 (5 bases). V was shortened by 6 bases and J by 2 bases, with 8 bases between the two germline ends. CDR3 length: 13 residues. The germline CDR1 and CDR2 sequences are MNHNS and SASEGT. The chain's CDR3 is CASSRDAGNTIYF. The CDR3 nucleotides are TGTGCCAGCAGCCGGGACGCTGGAAACACCATATATTTT.

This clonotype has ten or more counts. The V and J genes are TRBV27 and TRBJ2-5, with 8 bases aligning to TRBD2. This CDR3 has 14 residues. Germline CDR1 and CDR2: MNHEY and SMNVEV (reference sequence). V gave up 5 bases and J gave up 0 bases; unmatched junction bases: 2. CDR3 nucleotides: TGTGCCAGCAGTCCTAGCGGGTACCAAGAGACCCAGTACTTC. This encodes CASSPSGYQETQYF.

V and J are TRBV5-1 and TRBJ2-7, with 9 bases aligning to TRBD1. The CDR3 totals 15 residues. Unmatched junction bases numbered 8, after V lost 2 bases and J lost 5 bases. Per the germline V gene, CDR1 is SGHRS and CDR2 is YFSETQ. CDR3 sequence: CASSLGTGHVDEQYF. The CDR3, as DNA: TGCGCCAGCAGCTTAGGGACAGGGCACGTGGACGAGCAGTACTTC. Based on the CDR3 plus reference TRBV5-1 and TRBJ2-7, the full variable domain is KAGVTQTPRYLIKTRGQQVTLSCSPISGHRSVSWYQQTPGQGLQFLFEYFSETQRNKGNFPGRFSGRQFSNSRSEMNVSTLELGDSALYLCASSLGTGHVDEQYFGPGTRLTVT.

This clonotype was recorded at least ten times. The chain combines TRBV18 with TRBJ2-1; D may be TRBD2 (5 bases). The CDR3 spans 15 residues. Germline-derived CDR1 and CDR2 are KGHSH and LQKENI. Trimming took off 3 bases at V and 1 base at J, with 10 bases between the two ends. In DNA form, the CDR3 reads TGTGCCAGCTCACCTATGCGGGCTTCCTACAATGAGCAGTTCTTC. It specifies CASSPMRASYNEQFF. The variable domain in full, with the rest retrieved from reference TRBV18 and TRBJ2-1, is NAGVMQNPRHLVRRRGQEARLRCSPMKGHSHVYWYRQLPEEGLKFMVYLQKENIIDESGMPKERFSAEFPKEGPSILRIQQVVRGDSAAYFCASSPMRASYNEQFFGPGTRLTVL.

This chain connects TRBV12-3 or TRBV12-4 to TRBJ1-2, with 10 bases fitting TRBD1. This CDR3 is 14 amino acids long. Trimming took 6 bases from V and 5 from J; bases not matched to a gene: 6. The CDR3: CASREPGQGYGYTF. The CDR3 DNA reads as TGTGCCAGCAGGGAACCGGGACAGGGGTATGGCTACACCTTC.

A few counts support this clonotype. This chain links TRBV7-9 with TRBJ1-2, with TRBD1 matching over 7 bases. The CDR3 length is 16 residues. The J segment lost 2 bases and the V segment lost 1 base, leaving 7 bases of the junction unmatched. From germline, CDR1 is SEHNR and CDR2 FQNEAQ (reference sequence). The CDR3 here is CASSLGAPGQNYGYTF. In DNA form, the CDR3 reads TGTGCCAGCAGCTTAGGAGCCCCGGGACAGAACTATGGCTACACCTTC.

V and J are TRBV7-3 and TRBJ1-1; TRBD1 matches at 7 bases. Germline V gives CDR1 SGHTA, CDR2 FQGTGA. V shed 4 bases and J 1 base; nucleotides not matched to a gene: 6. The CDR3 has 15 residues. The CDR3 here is CASSSARQGNTEAFF. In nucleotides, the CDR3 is TGTGCCAGCAGCTCCGCACGACAGGGGAACACTGAAGCTTTCTTT.

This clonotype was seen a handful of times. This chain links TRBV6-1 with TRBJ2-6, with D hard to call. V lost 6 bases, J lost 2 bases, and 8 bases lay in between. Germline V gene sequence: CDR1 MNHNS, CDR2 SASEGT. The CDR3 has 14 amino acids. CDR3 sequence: CASSPNAGANVLTF. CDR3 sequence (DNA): TGTGCCAGCAGCCCGAACGCTGGGGCCAACGTCCTGACTTTC.

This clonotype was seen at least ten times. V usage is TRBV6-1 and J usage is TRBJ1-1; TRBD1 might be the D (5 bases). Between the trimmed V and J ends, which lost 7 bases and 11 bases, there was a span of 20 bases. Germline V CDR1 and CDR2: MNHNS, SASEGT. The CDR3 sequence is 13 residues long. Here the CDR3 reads CASIVDRTIKAFF. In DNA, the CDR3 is TGTGCCAGCATTGTAGACAGAACGATCAAGGCTTTCTTT.

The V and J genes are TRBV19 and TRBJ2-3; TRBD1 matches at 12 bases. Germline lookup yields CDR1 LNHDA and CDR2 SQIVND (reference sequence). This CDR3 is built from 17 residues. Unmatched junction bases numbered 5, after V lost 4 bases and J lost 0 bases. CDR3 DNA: TGTGCCAGTAGTAAACCGGGACAGGGGGCGAGCACAGATACGCAGTATTTT. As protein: CASSKPGQGASTDTQYF.

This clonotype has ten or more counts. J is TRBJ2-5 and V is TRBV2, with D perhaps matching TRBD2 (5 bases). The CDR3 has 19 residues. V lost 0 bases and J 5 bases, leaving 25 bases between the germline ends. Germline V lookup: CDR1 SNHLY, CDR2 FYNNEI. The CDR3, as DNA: TGTGCCAGCAGTGAAGCGCTTGGGGTTGAACCGAGAGGGAAGGAGACCCAGTACTTC. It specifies CASSEALGVEPRGKETQYF.

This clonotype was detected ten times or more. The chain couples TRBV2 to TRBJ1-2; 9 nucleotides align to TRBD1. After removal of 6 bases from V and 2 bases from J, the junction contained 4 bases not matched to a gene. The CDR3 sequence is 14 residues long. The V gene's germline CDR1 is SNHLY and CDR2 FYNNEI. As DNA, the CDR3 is TGTGCCAGCAGCGAACAGGGGGCGAACTATGGCTACACCTTC. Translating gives CASSEQGANYGYTF.

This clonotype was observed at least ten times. The CDR3: CASSTHRVDYEQYF. CDR3 DNA sequence: TGTGCCAGCAGTACGCACAGGGTCGACTACGAGCAGTACTTC. The gene calls are TRBV6-1 and TRBJ2-7, with D perhaps matching TRBD1 (6 bases). The germline V gene has CDR1 MNHNS and CDR2 SASEGT. The CDR3 runs to 14 residues. The V and J ends lost 5 bases and 3 bases respectively, with 14 bases between them.

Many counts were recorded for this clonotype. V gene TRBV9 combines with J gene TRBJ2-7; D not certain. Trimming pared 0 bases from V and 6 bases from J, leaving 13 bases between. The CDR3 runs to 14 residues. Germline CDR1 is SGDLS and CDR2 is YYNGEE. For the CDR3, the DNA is TGTGCCAGCAGCGTAGACCAGACGAGAAGCGAGCAGTACTTC. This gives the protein CASSVDQTRSEQYF.

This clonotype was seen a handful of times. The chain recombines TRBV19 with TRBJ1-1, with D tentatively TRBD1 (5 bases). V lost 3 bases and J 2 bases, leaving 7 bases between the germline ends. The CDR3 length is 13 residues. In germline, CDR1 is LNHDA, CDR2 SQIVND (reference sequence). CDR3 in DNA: TGTGCCAGTAGTATGGGGCCCAACACTGAAGCTTTCTTT. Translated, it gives CASSMGPNTEAFF.

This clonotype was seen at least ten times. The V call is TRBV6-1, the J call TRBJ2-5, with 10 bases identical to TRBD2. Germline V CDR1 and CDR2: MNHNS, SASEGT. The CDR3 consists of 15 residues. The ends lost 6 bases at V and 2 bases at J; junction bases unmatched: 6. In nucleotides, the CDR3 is TGTGCCAGCAGGGAGGGTAGCGGGGGGCAAGAGACCCAGTACTTC. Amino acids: CASREGSGGQETQYF.

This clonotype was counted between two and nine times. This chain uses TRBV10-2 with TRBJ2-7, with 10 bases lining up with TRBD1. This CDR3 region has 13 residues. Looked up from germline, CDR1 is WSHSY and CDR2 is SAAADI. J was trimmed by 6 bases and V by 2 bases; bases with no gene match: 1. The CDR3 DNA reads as TGCGCCAGCAGTGAGGACAGGGGGCGCGAGCAGTACTTC. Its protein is CASSEDRGREQYF.

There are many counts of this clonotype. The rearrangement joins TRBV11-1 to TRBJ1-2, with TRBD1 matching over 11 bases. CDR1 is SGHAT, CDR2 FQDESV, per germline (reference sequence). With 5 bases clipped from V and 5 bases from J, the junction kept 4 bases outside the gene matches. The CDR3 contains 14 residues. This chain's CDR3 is CASSPDRGRYGYTF. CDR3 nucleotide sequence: TGTGCCAGCAGCCCGGACAGGGGGCGGTATGGCTACACCTTC.

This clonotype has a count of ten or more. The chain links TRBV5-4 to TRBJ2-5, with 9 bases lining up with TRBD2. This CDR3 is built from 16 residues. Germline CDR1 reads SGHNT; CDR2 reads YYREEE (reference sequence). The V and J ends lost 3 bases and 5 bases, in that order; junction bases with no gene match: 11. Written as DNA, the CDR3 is TGTGCCAGCAGCTCAACCCGAGCGGGGGGCCCGGAGACCCAGTACTTC. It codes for CASSSTRAGGPETQYF.

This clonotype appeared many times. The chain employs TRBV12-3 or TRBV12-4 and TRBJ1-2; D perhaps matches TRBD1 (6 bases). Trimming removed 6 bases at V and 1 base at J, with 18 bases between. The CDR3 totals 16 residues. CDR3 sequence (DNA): TGTGCCAGCAGCCGGGGGGGACAAGACCATAACTATGGCTACACCTTC. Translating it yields CASSRGGQDHNYGYTF.

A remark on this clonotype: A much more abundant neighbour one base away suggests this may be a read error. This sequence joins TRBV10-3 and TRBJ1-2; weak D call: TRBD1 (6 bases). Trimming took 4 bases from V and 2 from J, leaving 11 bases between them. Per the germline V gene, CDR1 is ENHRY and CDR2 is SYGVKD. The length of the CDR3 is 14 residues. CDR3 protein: CAISGSGANYGYTF. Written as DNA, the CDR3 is TGTGCCATCAGTGGGTCAGGGGCCAACTATGGCTACACCTTC.

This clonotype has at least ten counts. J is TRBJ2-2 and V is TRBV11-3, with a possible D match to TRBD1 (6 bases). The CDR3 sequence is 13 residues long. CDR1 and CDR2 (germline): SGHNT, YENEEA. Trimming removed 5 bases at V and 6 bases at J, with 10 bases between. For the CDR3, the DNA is TGTGCCAGCAGCCGCGACAGGTCCGGGGAGCTGTTTTTT. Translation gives CASSRDRSGELFF.